This T cell receptor (beta chain) was captured in a study of shared clonotypes between healthy human individuals (dated by TCRdb to 2018 to 2021). Concerning the study at large: The cohort included three men and a couple of women between 18 and 49 years of age. To estimate repertoire size and how much clonotype sharing occurs between individuals, the study deeply sequenced the blood TCR repertoires of roughly 5 healthy adults. To increase sequencing depth and limit assay-specific biases, TCR repertoire library preparation and sequencing were carried out by different laboratories using diverse techniques. Each donor's leukapheresis produced roughly between about 0.8 and 10 billion PBMCs.

Details on this clone: Its antigen remains unidentified. No quality values exist for individual bases; no much larger clone is one base distant.

The donors were healthy, HIV-negative adults who had no recently reported acute infections or vaccinations. All donors were Caucasian adults living in Nashville, Tennessee, USA. For unsorted samples, some 100 million PBMCs were counted, and genomic DNA was extracted using the QIAamp DNA Blood Mini kit. Blood was obtained by leukapheresis, after which PBMCs were separated by Ficoll-Histopaque density gradient centrifugation and cryopreserved in liquid nitrogen vapor phase. CDR3 length: 16 amino acids, cysteine to phenylalanine. Of all the DNA, just the CDR3 is kept, 48 bases in frame from base 1. From a lookup of the germline V gene, CDR1 and CDR2 are MGHRA and YSYEKL. V is reduced by 0 bases and J by 5 bases, leaving a spacing of 11 bases between them. Paper-wide results and their limitations: Pairwise subsampling indicated that sequencing depth was expected to affect the degree of clonotype sharing among donors. Because the study included only a small number of donors, the genetic and exposure-history diversity represented was limited. Sampling was limited to blood, and TCR repertoires in tissue likely differ from TCR repertoires in blood.

Using the deep immunoSEQ assay, TCR CDR3 regions were amplified from genomic DNA by multiplex PCR. Extracted genomic DNA from each cell subset was distributed evenly across all wells of several immunoSEQ 96-well plates, and each plate was treated as a replicate. For unsorted PBMC, each replicate PCR was loaded with roughly 330 ng genomic DNA, equivalent to about 30,000 T cell genomes. Ten immunoSEQ deep assay plates were used to sequence the unsorted PBMC genomic DNA. The purified libraries were quantified using a Qubit 3.0 fluorometer, sized with a Bioanalyzer 2100, and then quantified again using the KAPA Library Quantification kit. A separate single-read 150-cycle Illumina NextSeq 550 flow cell was used to sequence each immunoSEQ 96-well plate. Per the original workflow: Because the immunoSEQ output held only junctional sequences and lacked quality scores, the filtering could not match the filtering applied to full-length reads. Sequences were annotated with PyIR, a Python wrapper for IgBLAST v1.9, and V/J genes and CDR3 were assigned using IMGT germline references. Reads were removed for weak V/J assignments (E-value above 1e-6), missing CDR3, stop codons, out-of-frame junctions, or ambiguous translated residues. A V3J clonotype was defined by an identical inferred V gene, J gene, and CDR3 amino acid sequence. Percentage overlap between repertoires was computed as shared unique clonotypes divided by the size of the smaller repertoire. RTK rarefaction, the Chao1 estimator, and Recon v2.1 estimates of unobserved clonotypes were used to assess repertoire richness. The source is immuneACCESS, and TCRdb retained only in-frame sequences with V and J called. Part of the clones is not carried over; for the studies checked, unresolved V genes explain less than half of this, and the remainder is unexplained. V and J calls and clone size are as listed in that table; D and trimming were resolved from the DNA. This sample lists hundreds of thousands of clones; around 79% were detected once. The ten largest clones add up to about 13% of the sample.

Here the chain combines TRBV4-1 and TRBJ1-6, with the D gene not confidently named. Sequenced sample: PBMCs. This clonotype originated in a woman between 35 and 50 years old in good health. Some clones in this sample may be carry-over from other donors' samples. The CDR3 reads CASSQDIRQNNSPLHF. DNA sequence: TGCGCCAGCAGCCAAGATATAAGGCAGAATAATTCACCCCTCCACTTT.